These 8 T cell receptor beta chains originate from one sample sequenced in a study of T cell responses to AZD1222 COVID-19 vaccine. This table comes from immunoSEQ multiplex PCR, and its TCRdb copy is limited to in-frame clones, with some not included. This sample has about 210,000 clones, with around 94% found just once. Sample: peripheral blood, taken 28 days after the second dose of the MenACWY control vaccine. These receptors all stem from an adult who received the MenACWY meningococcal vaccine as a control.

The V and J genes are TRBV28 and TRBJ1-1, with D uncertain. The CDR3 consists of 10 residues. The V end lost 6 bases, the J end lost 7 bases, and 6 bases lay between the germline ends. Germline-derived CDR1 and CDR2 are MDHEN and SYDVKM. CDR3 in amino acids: CASSRGEAFF. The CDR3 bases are TGTGCCAGCAGCCGAGGTGAAGCTTTCTTT.

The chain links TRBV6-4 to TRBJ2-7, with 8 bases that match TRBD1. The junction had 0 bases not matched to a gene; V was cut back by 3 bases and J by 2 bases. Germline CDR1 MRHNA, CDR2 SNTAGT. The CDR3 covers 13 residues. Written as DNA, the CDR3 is TGTGCCAGCAGTGAGGACAGGGCCTACGAGCAGTACTTC. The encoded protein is CASSEDRAYEQYF.

DNA for the CDR3: TGTGCCAGCTCACCACGGCAGGGGGCGGATGAAAAACTGTTTTTT. Encoded protein: CASSPRQGADEKLFF. The chain employs TRBV18 and TRBJ1-4, with 8 positions matching TRBD1. Per the germline V gene, CDR1 is KGHSH and CDR2 is LQKENI. The CDR3 totals 15 residues. V shed 1 base and J 6 bases; nucleotides not matched to a gene: 4.

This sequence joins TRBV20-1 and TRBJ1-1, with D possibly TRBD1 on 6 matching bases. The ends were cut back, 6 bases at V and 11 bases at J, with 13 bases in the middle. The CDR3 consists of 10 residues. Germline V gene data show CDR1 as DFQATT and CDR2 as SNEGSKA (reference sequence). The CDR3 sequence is CSARTEAAFF. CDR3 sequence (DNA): TGCAGTGCCCGGACAGAGGCGGCTTTCTTT.

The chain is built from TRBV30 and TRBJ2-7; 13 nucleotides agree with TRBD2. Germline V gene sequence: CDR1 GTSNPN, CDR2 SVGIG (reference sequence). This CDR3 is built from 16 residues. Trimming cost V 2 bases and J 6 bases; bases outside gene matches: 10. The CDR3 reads CAWSLGLAGVVGEQYF. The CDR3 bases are TGTGCCTGGAGTCTCGGACTAGCGGGAGTGGTAGGCGAGCAGTACTTC.

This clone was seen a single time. CDR3 coding DNA: TGTGCCAGCAGCCTGACAGGAGGGGAGACCCAGTACTTC. It translates to CASSLTGGETQYF. The chain carries TRBV12-3 or TRBV12-4 and TRBJ2-5, with D possibly being TRBD1 or TRBD2 (6 bases each). The germline V and J ends were trimmed by 6 bases and 5 bases, with 13 bases remaining between them. The CDR3 loop spans 13 amino acids.

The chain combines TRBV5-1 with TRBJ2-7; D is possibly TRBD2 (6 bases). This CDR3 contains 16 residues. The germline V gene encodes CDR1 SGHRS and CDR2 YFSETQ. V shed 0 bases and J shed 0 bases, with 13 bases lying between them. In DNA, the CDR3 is TGCGCCAGCAGCTTGGGAGCTAGCGCGACCTCCTACGAGCAGTACTTC. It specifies CASSLGASATSYEQYF. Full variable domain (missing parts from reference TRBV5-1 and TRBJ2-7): KAGVTQTPRYLIKTRGQQVTLSCSPISGHRSVSWYQQTPGQGLQFLFEYFSETQRNKGNFPGRFSGRQFSNSRSEMNVSTLELGDSALYLCASSLGASATSYEQYFGPGTRLTVT.

CDR3 coding DNA: TGTGCCACCAGTGATTTGGATAGCGGGGTTCGGAGTGAGCAGTTCTTC. This translates into CATSDLDSGVRSEQFF. The rearrangement joins TRBV24-1 to TRBJ2-1; 8 bases map to TRBD2. CDR1 KGHDR and CDR2 SFDVKD come from the germline V gene. The CDR3 contains 16 residues. The V gene end was trimmed by 0 bases and the J gene end by 9 bases; junction bases not matched to a gene: 9.